The 17 T cell receptor beta chains given below trace back to one sample, sequenced in a study of T cell responses to AZD1222 COVID-19 vaccine. The protocol was immunoSEQ multiplex PCR, while the TCRdb copy is restricted to in-frame clones and leaves out a portion. The sample yields roughly 110,000 clones, approximately 90% seen once. The sequences come from peripheral blood, collected on day 0 of AZD1222 vaccination. Receptor source: an adult in good health.

The chain recombines TRBV7-9 with TRBJ2-7, with a weak D call TRBD1 (6 bases). The germline V gene has CDR1 SEHNR and CDR2 FQNEAQ (reference sequence). Trimming left V 5 bases short and J 1 base short, with 18 bases between. This CDR3 has 16 residues. CDR3 sequence (DNA): TGTGCCAGCAGCCCAACGAGGGGGACATCTTCCTACGAGCAGTACTTC. Protein sequence: CASSPTRGTSSYEQYF.

V and J are TRBV5-6 and TRBJ2-7, with D possibly being TRBD1 (6 bases). V was cut by 2 bases and J by 11 bases, with 14 bases left in between. The germline gives CDR1 SGHDT, CDR2 YYEEEE. The CDR3 is 12 residues long. The CDR3 spells CASSFGRDKEYF. Written as DNA, the CDR3 is TGTGCCAGCAGCTTTGGCCGGGACAAGGAGTACTTC.

The chain carries TRBV21-1 and TRBJ1-1. TRBV21-1 is described as a pseudogene. The CDR3 covers 15 residues. CDR3 region: CASSKDRGEGTEAFF. In DNA, the CDR3 is TGTGCCAGCAGCAAAGATAGGGGGGAGGGCACTGAAGCTTTCTTT.

V usage is TRBV5-1 and J usage is TRBJ2-1; D is perhaps TRBD2 (6 bases). The germline V gene has CDR1 SGHRS and CDR2 YFSETQ. The CDR3 has 15 amino acids. Trimming removed 5 bases at V and 5 bases at J, with 17 bases between. CDR3 nucleotides: TGCGCCAGCAGAAGTTGGACGGGCGGGGACAATGAGCAGTTCTTC. It specifies CASRSWTGGDNEQFF.

The rearrangement links TRBV3-1 (or the pseudogene TRBV3-2) to TRBJ1-6; D is uncertain. The CDR3 totals 18 residues. The germline gives CDR1 LGHDT, CDR2 YNNKEL (reference sequence). Trimming shortened V by 0 bases and J by 9 bases, and 21 bases separated the two germline ends. In DNA, the CDR3 is TGTGCCAGCAGCCAAGAAGTTCTTGCCGGGCTGTGGGGTTCACCCCTCCACTTT. Translating it yields CASSQEVLAGLWGSPLHF.

V and J are TRBV6-2 or TRBV6-3 and TRBJ1-1; the D is unclear. The CDR3 is 14 residues long. CDR1 is MNHEY and CDR2 is SVGEGT in the germline V gene. Deletions cut 2 bases from V and 4 bases from J, with 11 bases between. The CDR3 is CASSYITASTEAFF. The CDR3 DNA reads TGTGCCAGCAGTTACATCACAGCTAGCACTGAAGCTTTCTTT.

The rearrangement joins TRBV19 to TRBJ2-3; 8 bases agree with TRBD2. The V and J ends lost 4 bases and 1 base, in that order; junction bases with no gene match: 10. Germline CDR1 is LNHDA and CDR2 is SQIVND (reference sequence). This CDR3 has 17 amino acids. The DNA for the CDR3 is TGTGCCAGTAGTACATTTGAGACTAGCGCCCGCACAGATACGCAGTATTTT. The encoded protein is CASSTFETSARTDTQYF.

The chain recombines TRBV21-1 with TRBJ2-5; the table gives TRBD2 as D, unverified against the DNA. TRBV21-1 is a listed pseudogene. CDR3 length equals 14 residues. The CDR3 protein is CASSKARERGTQYF. The CDR3 DNA reads TGTGCCAGCAGCAAAGCGAGGGAGCGGGGGACCCAGTACTTC.

The chain links TRBV11-3 to TRBJ1-1; D not resolved. V shed 5 bases and J shed 1 base, with 11 bases lying between them. CDR1 and CDR2 (germline): SGHNT, YENEEA. The CDR3 extends over 14 amino acids. The CDR3 region has the DNA TGTGCCAGCAGCCCAGAGGACGGGAACACTGAAGCTTTCTTT. Protein product: CASSPEDGNTEAFF.

This chain uses TRBV7-3 with TRBJ2-2; 8 nucleotides align to TRBD1. Germline V gene lookup returns CDR1 SGHTA and CDR2 FQGTGA. The trim removed 5 bases at V and 5 bases at J, leaving 7 bases unmatched. The CDR3 extends over 15 amino acids. For the CDR3, the DNA is TGTGCCAGCAGCCCAGGGGGCGCGGGTACCGGGGAGCTGTTTTTT. This encodes CASSPGGAGTGELFF.

V gene TRBV10-3 combines with J gene TRBJ2-1; the match to TRBD2 covers 15 bases. The CDR3 runs 18 residues. CDR1 is ENHRY and CDR2 is SYGVKD in the germline V gene. V lost 2 bases to trimming and J lost 4 bases; unmatched junction nucleotides: 6. The CDR3 DNA sequence: TGTGCCATCAGTGAGCCGGGACTAGCGGGGGGATCGTACAATGAGCAGTTCTTC. This encodes CAISEPGLAGGSYNEQFF.

The chain recombines TRBV27 with TRBJ2-5, with TRBD2 identical over 16 bases. The CDR3 totals 18 residues. Looked up from germline, CDR1 is MNHEY and CDR2 is SMNVEV (reference sequence). Losses at the gene ends were 5 bases for V and 6 bases for J; bases not matched to a gene: 12. CDR3 protein: CASSTSGTSGGAGKTQYF. The CDR3 DNA sequence: TGTGCCAGCAGTACGTCCGGGACTAGCGGGGGGGCCGGAAAGACCCAGTACTTC.

This clone was counted between two and nine times. The chain has TRBV6-5 and TRBJ2-7, with a tentative D call TRBD1 (6 bases). The CDR3 has 14 residues. The V gene lost 2 bases and the J gene lost 0 bases, with 8 bases spanning the gap. In germline, CDR1 is MNHEY, CDR2 SVGAGI. The CDR3 is CASSYTGSSYEQYF. The CDR3 nucleotides are TGTGCCAGCAGTTACACAGGGAGCTCCTACGAGCAGTACTTC.

The V gene is TRBV28, the J gene TRBJ1-2, with D tentatively TRBD1 (5 bases). Looked up from germline, CDR1 is MDHEN and CDR2 is SYDVKM. V was clipped by 5 bases and J by 4 bases, with 11 bases between them. This CDR3 is 13 amino acids long. This CDR3 is CASSPGRAYGYTF. CDR3 coding DNA: TGTGCCAGCAGTCCGGGCAGGGCCTATGGCTACACCTTC.

The rearrangement uses TRBV6-8 and TRBJ1-5; no firm D call. The germline V gene has CDR1 MNHGY and CDR2 SAAAGT. CDR3 length: 14 residues. V gave up 10 bases and J gave up 3 bases, with 16 bases separating them. CDR3 loop: CANPQRGNNQPQHF. The CDR3 region has the DNA TGTGCCAACCCCCAACGCGGAAACAATCAGCCCCAGCATTTT.

The J gene is TRBJ1-5, the V gene TRBV19; 8 nucleotides agree with TRBD1. Germline V gives CDR1 LNHDA, CDR2 SQIVND (reference sequence). There are 16 residues in the CDR3. Trimming at V came to 6 bases and at J to 7 bases, leaving 14 bases not matched to a gene. The CDR3, as DNA: TGTGCCAGTAGACTGAGCGGCAGGGGGCGTCTACAGCCCCAGCATTTT. This translates into CASRLSGRGRLQPQHF.

This clone occurred once. V and J are TRBV6-5 and TRBJ2-3; the D is unclear. CDR3 length: 13 residues. Germline assignment: CDR1 MNHEY and CDR2 SVGAGI. V was clipped by 4 bases and J by 5 bases, with 10 bases between them. The CDR3 region is CASSFDLEDTQYF. The DNA for the CDR3 is TGTGCCAGCAGTTTCGACCTTGAAGATACGCAGTATTTT.